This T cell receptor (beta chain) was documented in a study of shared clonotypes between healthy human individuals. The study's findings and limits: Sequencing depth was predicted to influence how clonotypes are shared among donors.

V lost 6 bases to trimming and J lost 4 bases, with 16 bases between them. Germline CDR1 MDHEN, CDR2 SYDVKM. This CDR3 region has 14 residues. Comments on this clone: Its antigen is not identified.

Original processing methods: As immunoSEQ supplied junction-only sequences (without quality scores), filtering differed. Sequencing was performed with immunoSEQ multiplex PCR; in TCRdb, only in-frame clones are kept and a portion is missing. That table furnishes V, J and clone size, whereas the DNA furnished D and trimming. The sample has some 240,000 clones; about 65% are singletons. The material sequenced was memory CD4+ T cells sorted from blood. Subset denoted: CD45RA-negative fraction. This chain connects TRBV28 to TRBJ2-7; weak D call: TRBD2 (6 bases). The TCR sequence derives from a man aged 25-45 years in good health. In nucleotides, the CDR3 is TGTGCCAGCAGCAAGTGGAGGGGAGGATACGAGCAGTACTTC. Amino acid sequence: CASSKWRGGYEQYF.